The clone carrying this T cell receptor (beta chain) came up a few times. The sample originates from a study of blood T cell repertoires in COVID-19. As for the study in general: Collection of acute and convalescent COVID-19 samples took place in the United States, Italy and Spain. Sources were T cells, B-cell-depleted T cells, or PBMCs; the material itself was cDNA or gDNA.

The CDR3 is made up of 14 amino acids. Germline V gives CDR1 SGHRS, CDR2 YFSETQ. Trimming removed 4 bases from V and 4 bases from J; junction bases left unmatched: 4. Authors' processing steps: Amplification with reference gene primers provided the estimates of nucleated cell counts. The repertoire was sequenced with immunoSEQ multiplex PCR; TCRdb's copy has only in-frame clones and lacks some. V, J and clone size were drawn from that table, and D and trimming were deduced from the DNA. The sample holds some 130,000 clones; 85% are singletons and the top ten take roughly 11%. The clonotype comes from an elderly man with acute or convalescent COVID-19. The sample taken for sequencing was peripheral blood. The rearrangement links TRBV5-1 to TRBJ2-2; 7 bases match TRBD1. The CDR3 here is CASSQTGFTGELFF. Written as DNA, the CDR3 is TGCGCCAGCAGCCAGACAGGGTTCACCGGGGAGCTGTTTTTT. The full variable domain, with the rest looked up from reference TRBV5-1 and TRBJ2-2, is KAGVTQTPRYLIKTRGQQVTLSCSPISGHRSVSWYQQTPGQGLQFLFEYFSETQRNKGNFPGRFSGRQFSNSRSEMNVSTLELGDSALYLCASSQTGFTGELFFGEGSRLTVL.